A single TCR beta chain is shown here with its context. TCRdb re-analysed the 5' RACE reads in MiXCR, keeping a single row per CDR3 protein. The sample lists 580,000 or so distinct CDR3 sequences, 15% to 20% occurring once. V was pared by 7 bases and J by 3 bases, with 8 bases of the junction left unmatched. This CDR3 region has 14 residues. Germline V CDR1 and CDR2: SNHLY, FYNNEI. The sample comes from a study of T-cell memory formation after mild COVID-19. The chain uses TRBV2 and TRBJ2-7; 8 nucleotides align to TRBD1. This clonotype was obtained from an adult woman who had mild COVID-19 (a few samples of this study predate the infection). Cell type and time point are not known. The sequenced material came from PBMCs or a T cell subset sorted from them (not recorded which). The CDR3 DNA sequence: TGTGCCAGCACCCGGACAGGGAGGCGCTACGAGCAGTACTTC. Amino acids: CASTRTGRRYEQYF. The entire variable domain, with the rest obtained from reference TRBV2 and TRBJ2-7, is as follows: EPEVTQTPSHQVTQMGQEVILRCVPISNHLYFYWYRQILGQKVEFLVSFYNNEISEKSEIFDDQFSVERPDGSNFTLKIRSTKLEDSAMYFCASTRTGRRYEQYFGPGTRLTVT.